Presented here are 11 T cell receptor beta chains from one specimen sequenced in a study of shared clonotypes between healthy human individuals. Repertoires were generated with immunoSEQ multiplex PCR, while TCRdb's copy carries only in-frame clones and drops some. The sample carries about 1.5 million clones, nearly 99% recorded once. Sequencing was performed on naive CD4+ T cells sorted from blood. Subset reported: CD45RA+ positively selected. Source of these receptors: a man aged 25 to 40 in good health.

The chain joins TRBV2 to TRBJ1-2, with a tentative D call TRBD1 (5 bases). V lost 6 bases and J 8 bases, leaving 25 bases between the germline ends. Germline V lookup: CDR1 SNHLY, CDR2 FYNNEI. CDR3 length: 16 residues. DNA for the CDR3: TGTGCCAGCAGCAATTACAGGTCGTCGAGTTCGGCCGGCTACACCTTC. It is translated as CASSNYRSSSSAGYTF.

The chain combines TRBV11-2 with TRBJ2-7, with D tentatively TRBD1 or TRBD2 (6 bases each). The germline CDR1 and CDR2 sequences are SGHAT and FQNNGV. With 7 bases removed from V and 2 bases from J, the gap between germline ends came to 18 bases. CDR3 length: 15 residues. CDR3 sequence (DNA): TGTGCCAGCACCGGACTACAGGGTTGGGCCTACGAGCAGTACTTC. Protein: CASTGLQGWAYEQYF.

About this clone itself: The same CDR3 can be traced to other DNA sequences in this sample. Here the CDR3 reads CASSGTSTDTQYF. The DNA for the CDR3 is TGTGCCAGCAGTGGGACTTCCACAGATACGCAGTATTTT. This rearrangement joins TRBV2 to TRBJ2-3, with TRBD2 as a possible D gene (5 bases). The V and J ends lost 4 bases and 2 bases respectively, with 7 bases between them. Germline CDR1 and CDR2: SNHLY and FYNNEI. The CDR3 is 13 residues long.

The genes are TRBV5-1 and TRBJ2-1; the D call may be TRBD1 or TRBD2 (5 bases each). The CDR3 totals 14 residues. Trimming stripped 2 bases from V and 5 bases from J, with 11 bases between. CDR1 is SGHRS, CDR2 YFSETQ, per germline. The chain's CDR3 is CASSFGTNNNEQFF. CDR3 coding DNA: TGCGCCAGCAGCTTCGGGACCAACAACAATGAGCAGTTCTTC.

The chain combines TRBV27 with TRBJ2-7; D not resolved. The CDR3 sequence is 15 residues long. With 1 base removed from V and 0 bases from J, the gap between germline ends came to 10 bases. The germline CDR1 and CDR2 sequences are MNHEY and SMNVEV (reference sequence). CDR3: CASSLFHQSSYEQYF. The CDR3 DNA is TGTGCCAGCAGTTTATTCCACCAGAGCTCCTACGAGCAGTACTTC.

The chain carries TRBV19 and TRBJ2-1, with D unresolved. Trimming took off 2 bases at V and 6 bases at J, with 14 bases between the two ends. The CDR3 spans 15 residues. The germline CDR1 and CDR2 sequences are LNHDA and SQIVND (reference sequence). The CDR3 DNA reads TGTGCCAGTAGTATATGGTTCAAGCCCTCCAATGAGCAGTTCTTC. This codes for CASSIWFKPSNEQFF.

The DNA for the CDR3 is TGTGCCAGCAGTCTCTCACTTACGAACACTGAAGCTTTCTTT. Translated, it gives CASSLSLTNTEAFF. The J gene is TRBJ1-1, the V gene TRBV28; no reliable D call. Looked up from germline, CDR1 is MDHEN and CDR2 is SYDVKM. Trimming took off 5 bases at V and 1 base at J, with 11 bases between the two ends. The CDR3 contains 14 residues.

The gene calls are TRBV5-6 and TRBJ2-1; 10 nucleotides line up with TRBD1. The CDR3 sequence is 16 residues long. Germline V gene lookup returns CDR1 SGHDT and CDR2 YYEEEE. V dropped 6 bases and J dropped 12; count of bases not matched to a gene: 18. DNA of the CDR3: TGTGCCAGCAACATTGACAGGGGGCTGGTTTGGAGCGGGCAGTTCTTC. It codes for CASNIDRGLVWSGQFF.

CDR3 in amino acids: CASSLGEAGEAFF. DNA for the CDR3: TGTGCCAGCAGCTTAGGGGAGGCTGGTGAAGCTTTCTTT. This chain uses TRBV7-6 with TRBJ1-1, with D hard to call. Germline CDR1 is SGHVS and CDR2 is FNYEAQ. V lost 1 base and J 7 bases, leaving 10 bases between the germline ends. The CDR3 runs 13 residues.

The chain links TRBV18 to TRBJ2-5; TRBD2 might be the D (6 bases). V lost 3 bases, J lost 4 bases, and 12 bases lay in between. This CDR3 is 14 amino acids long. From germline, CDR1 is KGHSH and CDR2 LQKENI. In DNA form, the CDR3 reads TGTGCCAGCTCACCCGAACCCGGGGGAGAGACCCAGTACTTC. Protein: CASSPEPGGETQYF.

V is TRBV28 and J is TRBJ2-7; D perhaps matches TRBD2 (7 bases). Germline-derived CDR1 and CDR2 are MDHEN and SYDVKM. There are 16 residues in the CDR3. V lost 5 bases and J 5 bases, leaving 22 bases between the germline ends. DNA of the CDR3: TGTGCCAGCAGTATAGGGGGGAGGGGTTTCGTCCACGAGCAGTACTTC. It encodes CASSIGGRGFVHEQYF.